One and the same sample provided the 13 T cell receptor beta chains below, sequenced in a study of cytomegalovirus exposure and HLA in healthy donors. Primers included in the PCR were 60 Vbeta and 13 Jbeta primers. The protocol was immunoSEQ multiplex PCR, while the TCRdb copy is restricted to in-frame clones and leaves out a portion. Altogether 100,000 or so clones are present, about 70% being singletons, with the ten largest covering approximately 2%. The source material was PBMCs. Receptor source: a human donor in good health.

This chain links TRBV5-6 with TRBJ2-1, with D possibly matching TRBD2 (6 bases). From germline, CDR1 is SGHDT and CDR2 YYEEEE. Trimming stripped 4 bases from V and 10 bases from J, with 12 bases between. This CDR3 comprises 12 residues. This CDR3 is CASSLGTSEQFF. The CDR3 nucleotides read TGTGCCAGCAGCCTAGGGACTTCCGAGCAGTTCTTC.

This rearrangement joins TRBV5-6 to TRBJ2-2; tentatively, D is TRBD1 (6 bases). V was shortened by 5 bases and J by 0 bases, with 14 bases between the two germline ends. Germline CDR1 and CDR2: SGHDT and YYEEEE. CDR3 length: 16 amino acids. The CDR3 bases are TGTGCCAGCAGATCGACCGGGACAACGAACACCGGGGAGCTGTTTTTT. Translated, it gives CASRSTGTTNTGELFF.

The chain joins TRBV30 to TRBJ2-1, with D perhaps TRBD1 (6 bases). This CDR3 has 13 residues. Trimming stripped 7 bases from V and 6 bases from J, with 16 bases between. Germline loops: CDR1 GTSNPN, CDR2 SVGIG (reference sequence). CDR3 nucleotide sequence: TGTGCCTCGAACCGACAGGCCCCCAATGAGCAGTTCTTC. It specifies CASNRQAPNEQFF.

The V gene is TRBV19, the J gene TRBJ2-2; TRBD1 might be the D (8 bases). Trimming took off 6 bases at V and 5 bases at J, with 19 bases between the two ends. The germline CDR1 and CDR2 sequences are LNHDA and SQIVND (reference sequence). CDR3 length equals 16 residues. CDR3: CASSLLQGGRTGELFF. The DNA of the CDR3 is TGTGCCAGTAGCCTCCTACAGGGGGGGAGGACCGGGGAGCTGTTTTTT.

The chain is built from TRBV28 and TRBJ1-2; 7 nucleotides agree with TRBD1. J was trimmed by 2 bases and V by 7 bases; bases with no gene match: 7. The CDR3 is 14 amino acids. Germline V gene lookup returns CDR1 MDHEN and CDR2 SYDVKM. Here the CDR3 DNA reads TGTGCCAGCAATACTTTGACAGGGAACTATGGCTACACCTTC. It is translated as CASNTLTGNYGYTF.

This clone was picked up a small number of times. The chain is built from TRBV30 and TRBJ1-3; D is possibly TRBD1 (5 bases). The CDR3 is 15 residues long. Germline CDR1 GTSNPN, CDR2 SVGIG (reference sequence). The ends were cut back, 2 bases at V and 4 bases at J, with 15 bases in the middle. CDR3 in DNA: TGTGCCTGGAGTAGGGACTCGGGTTCGGGAAACACCATATATTTT. Residues: CAWSRDSGSGNTIYF.

In its sample, this clone was seen a few times. The chain is built from TRBV15 and TRBJ2-6; 10 bases match TRBD1. Germline CDR1 and CDR2: LNHNV and YYDKDF (reference sequence). The J segment lost 2 bases and the V segment lost 0 bases, leaving 4 bases of the junction unmatched. This CDR3 region has 18 residues. The CDR3 DNA reads TGTGCCACCAGCAGAGAAGGGACAGGGGCGCCTGGGGCCAACGTCCTGACTTTC. This gives the protein CATSREGTGAPGANVLTF.

The J gene is TRBJ2-1, the V gene TRBV11-3, with 8 bases aligning to TRBD1. Germline values: CDR1 SGHNT, CDR2 YENEEA. Losses at the gene ends were 1 base for V and 10 bases for J; bases not matched to a gene: 6. The CDR3 is 14 residues long. The CDR3 here is CASSLGQGTGEQFF. The CDR3 nucleotides read TGTGCCAGCAGCTTAGGACAGGGGACGGGGGAGCAGTTCTTC.

V gene TRBV30 combines with J gene TRBJ1-1; the match to TRBD1 covers 7 bases. Trimming cost V 3 bases and J 3 bases; bases outside gene matches: 7. Germline-derived CDR1 and CDR2 are GTSNPN and SVGIG (reference sequence). The CDR3 spans 14 residues. CDR3 nucleotide sequence: TGTGCCTGGAGCGTTTCGCAGGGGGACACTGAAGCTTTCTTT. This codes for CAWSVSQGDTEAFF.

A single count supports this clone. The chain carries TRBV7-2 and TRBJ2-3, with D unclear. The germline V gene has CDR1 SGHTA and CDR2 FQGNSA. The CDR3 length is 14 residues. Trimming took 4 bases from V and 3 from J, leaving 11 bases between them. The CDR3 spells CASSSSPRTDTQYF. In nucleotides, the CDR3 is TGTGCCAGCAGCTCGTCTCCCCGGACAGATACGCAGTATTTT.

V gene TRBV9 combines with J gene TRBJ1-2; 7 nucleotides match TRBD1. CDR3 size: 16 residues. Trimming cost V 0 bases and J 6 bases; bases outside gene matches: 11. Germline assignment: CDR1 SGDLS and CDR2 YYNGEE. CDR3 sequence reads: CASSVVWGQPGDGYTF. CDR3 bases: TGTGCCAGCAGCGTAGTTTGGGGACAGCCGGGAGATGGCTACACCTTC.

The gene calls are TRBV7-9 and TRBJ1-1, with 10 bases aligning to TRBD1. Germline CDR1 SEHNR, CDR2 FQNEAQ (reference sequence). J lost 4 bases, V lost 4 bases, and 6 bases had no gene match. The CDR3 totals 15 residues. The CDR3 bases are TGTGCCAGCAGCTCGAGGGGACAGGGGTTCACTGAAGCTTTCTTT. Translation: CASSSRGQGFTEAFF.

This chain links TRBV29-1 with TRBJ1-1, with D uncertain. Germline lookup yields CDR1 SQVTM and CDR2 ANQGSEA. Deletions cut 1 base from V and 9 bases from J, with 15 bases between. The CDR3 runs 13 residues. The CDR3 loop is CSVEVPTSGKAFF. The CDR3 nucleotides read TGCAGCGTTGAAGTTCCCACATCAGGAAAAGCTTTCTTT.